The rows below give T cell receptor beta chains drawn from one sample of a study of blood T cell repertoires in COVID-19. The repertoire was sequenced with immunoSEQ multiplex PCR; TCRdb's copy has only in-frame clones and lacks some. The repertoire has under 150,000 clones, more than 90% of them found once; the top ten carry about 4.5%. The sequencing sample was made of peripheral blood. The receptors were sampled from a man aged 55 to 70 with COVID-19, enrolled during active disease. CDR3s include the opening cysteine and the closing phenylalanine or tryptophan.

TRBJ1-2,TRBV19,CASSIQGIGGYTF
TRBJ2-1,TRBV5-1,CASSLGGEGFEQFF
TRBJ2-3,TRBV7-3,CASSSGLAATDTQYF
TRBJ2-1,TRBV11-2,CASSLGEEVYNEQFF
TRBJ2-2,TRBV27,CATRTENTGELFF
TRBJ1-2,TRBV2,CASSEARWRGGNGYTF
TRBJ2-2,TRBV5-1,CASRLLTSGNTGELFF
TRBJ2-7,TRBV4-1,CASSQDNSGSSEQYF
TRBJ2-2,TRBV11-2,CASSNQRAGELFF
TRBJ2-1,TRBV7-9,CASSLTSGAYNEQFF
TRBJ2-1,TRBV7-6,CASSPMARQGPYNEQFF
TRBJ2-1,TRBV19,CASSITQGANEQFF